This T cell receptor beta chain derives from a study of blood T cell repertoires in COVID-19. CDR1 and CDR2 from the germline V gene are GTSNPN and SVGIG (reference sequence). Trimming took 5 bases from V and 0 from J, leaving 10 bases between them. The CDR3 loop spans 13 amino acids. Generated by immunoSEQ multiplex PCR, the TCRdb table keeps only in-frame clones and is missing some. The sample yields 250,000 to 300,000 clones, about 88% seen once. The sequenced material came from peripheral blood. The chain carries TRBV30 and TRBJ1-2; D is uncertain. The origin of this receptor is a woman between 40 and 55 years old who had recovered from COVID-19. CDR3 in amino acids: CAWREEANYGYTF. The CDR3 DNA sequence: TGTGCCTGGCGGGAAGAAGCTAACTATGGCTACACCTTC. The whole variable domain, filled in from reference TRBV30 and TRBJ1-2, reads SQTIHQWPATLVQPVGSPLSLECTVEGTSNPNLYWYRQAAGRGLQLLFYSVGIGQISSEVPQNLSASRPQDRQFILSSKKLLLSDSGFYLCAWREEANYGYTFGSGTRLTVV.